This T cell receptor (beta chain) was profiled in a study of control samples from healthy donors and cancer patients. TCRdb's table, derived via immunoSEQ multiplex PCR, lists solely in-frame clones and lacks some. Of approximately 66,000 clones in the sample, 90% were seen once. This CDR3 spans 14 amino acids. CDR1 and CDR2 from the germline V gene are MDHEN and SYDVKM. V was trimmed by 7 bases and J by 0 bases, leaving 10 bases between them. Sequencing input: PBMCs. The TCR was taken from a man aged 55 to 70 with colorectal cancer. The chain uses TRBV28 and TRBJ1-5; no clear D. The CDR3 bases are TGTGCCAGCATGTACGGGAATAGCAATCAGCCCCAGCATTTT. This sequence encodes CASMYGNSNQPQHF.